The rows below give T cell receptor beta chains drawn from one sample of a study of human T cells and chemical hapten exposure. Each CDR3 protein gets one entry after TCRdb re-called the RACE reads with MiXCR. Altogether some 400,000 distinct CDR3 sequences are present, around 5% being singletons, with the ten largest covering 2% to 2.5%. The material was whole blood, obtained in connection with sensitization to the hapten diphenylcyclopropenone (DPC). The receptors shown here come from a woman between 50 and 59 years old with alopecia areata. Some clones in this sample may be carry-over from other donors' samples. CDR3s include the opening cysteine and the closing phenylalanine or tryptophan. D genes are given only for firm matches. Not every row has a clone size; where given, it reads once, few, many or a size class.

TRBJ2-7 | - | TRBV4-3 | many | CASSQEGGSIYEQYF | TGCGCCAGCAGCCAAGAAGGAGGGAGTATATACGAGCAGTACTTC
TRBJ2-2 | TRBD2 | TRBV20-1 | few | CSAWTSGRADTGELFF | TGCAGTGCTTGGACTAGCGGGAGGGCGGACACCGGGGAGCTGTTTTTT
TRBJ2-1 | - | TRBV4-3 | - | CASSQDTSQTLNF | TGCGCCAGCAGCCAAGATACTAGTCAAACTTTAAATTTC
TRBJ1-5 | TRBD1 | TRBV24-1 | - | CATSDSVPRQGGQPQHF | TGTGCCACCAGTGATTCCGTCCCAAGACAGGGCGGTCAGCCCCAGCATTTT
TRBJ2-2 | TRBD2 | TRBV4-2 | - | CASSQDRTSGGSGELFF | TGTGCCAGCAGCCAAGATCGGACTAGCGGGGGCTCCGGGGAGCTGTTTTTT
TRBJ2-3 | - | TRBV5-1 | - | CASGFGGADTQYF | TGCGCCAGCGGCTTCGGCGGGGCAGATACGCAGTATTTT
TRBJ1-1 | TRBD1 | TRBV28 | many | CASSLSGGGEAFF | TGTGCCAGCAGTTTATCAGGGGGCGGTGAAGCTTTCTTT
TRBJ2-2 | - | TRBV29-1 | many | CSGGSQGTGELFF | TGCAGCGGGGGTTCCCAGGGTACCGGGGAGCTGTTTTTT
TRBJ2-1 | TRBD1 | TRBV18 | - | CASSPDRANEQFF | TGTGCCAGCTCACCGGACAGGGCCAATGAGCAGTTCTTC
TRBJ1-1 | - | TRBV20-1 | many | CSARDVMGAQNTEAFF | TGCAGTGCTAGAGACGTGATGGGGGCCCAGAACACTGAAGCTTTCTTT
TRBJ2-7 | - | TRBV7-9 | many | CATGPADEQYF | TGTGCCACCGGGCCGGCAGACGAGCAGTACTTC
TRBJ2-1 | - | TRBV4-2 | few | CASSQGALHNEQFF | TGTGCCAGCAGCCAAGGAGCCCTCCACAATGAGCAGTTCTTC
TRBJ1-2 | TRBD1 | TRBV24-1 | many | CATSRTGRDGYTF | TGTGCCACCAGCAGGACAGGCCGGGATGGCTACACCTTC
TRBJ2-7 | - | TRBV12-3/TRBV12-4 | many | CASSIGQRSYEQYF | TGTGCCAGCAGTATCGGACAGCGCTCCTACGAGCAGTACTTC
TRBJ2-3 | TRBD2 | TRBV11-2 | - | CASSRLTGGTDTQYF | TGTGCCAGCAGTAGGTTGACGGGGGGAACAGATACGCAGTATTTT
TRBJ2-7 | - | TRBV6-1 | - | CASTAAPGPYEQYF | TGTGCCAGCACCGCGGCGCCTGGGCCCTACGAGCAGTACTTC
TRBJ2-7 | TRBD1 | TRBV10-3 | many | CAISELTGGRYEQYF | TGTGCCATCAGTGAGTTGACAGGGGGCCGCTACGAGCAGTACTTC
TRBJ1-4 | TRBD1 | TRBV5-1 | many | CASSYGQGRNEKLFF | TGCGCCAGCAGCTACGGACAGGGAAGGAATGAAAAACTGTTTTTT
TRBJ2-4 | - | TRBV7-9 | - | CASSLAGGLAKNIQYF | TGTGCCAGCAGCTTAGCGGGGGGCTTAGCCAAAAACATTCAGTACTTC
TRBJ2-7 | - | TRBV28 | many | CASSSFNDEQYF | TGTGCCAGCAGTTCTTTTAACGACGAGCAGTACTTC
TRBJ1-1 | TRBD1 | TRBV7-2 | - | CASSLGTGTGAEAFF | TGTGCCAGCAGCTTGGGGACAGGGACGGGCGCTGAAGCTTTCTTT
TRBJ2-1 | - | TRBV25-1 | many | CASSEIFNEQFF | TGTGCCAGCAGTGAAATATTCAATGAGCAGTTCTTC
TRBJ1-1 | - | TRBV2 | many | CASLTGFNSEAFF | TGTGCCAGCCTTACAGGGTTCAATAGTGAAGCTTTCTTT
TRBJ2-5 | TRBD2 | TRBV12-5 | few | CASGQFLDTSGGPTHQETQYF | TGTGCTAGTGGCCAGTTTCTCGATACTAGCGGGGGCCCCACACACCAAGAGACCCAGTACTTC
TRBJ1-4 | - | TRBV7-2 | many | CASSPRGRNEKLFF | TGTGCCAGCAGCCCGCGCGGGAGGAATGAAAAACTGTTTTTT
TRBJ1-5 | - | TRBV29-1 | many | CSVMDSNQPQHF | TGCAGCGTAATGGATAGCAATCAGCCCCAGCATTTT
TRBJ1-3 | - | TRBV20-1 | many | CSAGPTPGNTIYF | TGCAGTGCGGGACCTACTCCAGGAAACACCATATATTTT
TRBJ2-1 | TRBD2 | TRBV12-3/TRBV12-4 | many | CASSGPREAEQFF | TGTGCCAGCAGTGGCCCCCGGGAGGCGGAGCAGTTCTTC
TRBJ2-3 | - | TRBV7-2 | few | CASSFSVIDTQYF | TGTGCCAGCAGCTTTAGCGTCATAGATACGCAGTATTTT
TRBJ2-1 | TRBD2 | TRBV29-1 | - | CSSQLGLAGGHSYNEQFF | TGCAGCTCCCAGCTCGGACTAGCGGGAGGTCATTCCTACAATGAGCAGTTCTTC
TRBJ1-5 | - | TRBV27 | many | CASSSGTQPQHF | TGTGCCAGCAGTTCAGGTACGCAGCCCCAGCATTTT
TRBJ2-5 | - | TRBV7-2 | few | CASSPRGPQETQYF | TGTGCCAGCAGCCCCAGGGGTCCCCAAGAGACCCAGTACTTC
TRBJ2-3 | TRBD2 | TRBV7-2 | many | CASSLALRGGITDTQYF | TGTGCCAGCAGCTTAGCTCTCCGGGGGGGCATCACAGATACGCAGTATTTT
TRBJ1-5 | TRBD1 | TRBV2 | - | CASTEGTGDYQPQHF | TGTGCCAGCACCGAAGGGACAGGAGATTATCAGCCCCAGCATTTT
TRBJ2-7 | - | TRBV5-1 | many | CASSFGSGEQYF | TGCGCCAGCAGCTTTGGGTCGGGCGAGCAGTACTTC